This T cell receptor beta chain was retrieved from a study of beta chain features in type 1 diabetes. Expressed TCRB transcripts were sequenced because the isolated RNA had all been reverse transcribed beforehand. Clones were read by immunoSEQ multiplex PCR, and TCRdb kept only the in-frame ones, dropping some. The table lists roughly 500,000 clones, around 10% of them singletons. V was pared by 0 bases and J by 0 bases, with 8 bases between. The CDR3 extends over 15 amino acids. CDR1 is SGDLS and CDR2 is YYNGEE in the germline V gene. Sequenced: naive CD4+ T cells from blood. This TCR derives from a young woman in good health. This chain connects TRBV9 to TRBJ2-3; D gene unclear. The chain's CDR3 is CASSVDDLSTDTQYF. CDR3 in DNA: TGTGCCAGCAGCGTAGATGACTTAAGCACAGATACGCAGTATTTT.